The 10 T cell receptor beta chains presented below share a single source sample, sequenced in a study of T cell responses to AZD1222 COVID-19 vaccine. This table comes from immunoSEQ multiplex PCR, and its TCRdb copy is limited to in-frame clones, with some not included. The sample consists of about 150,000 clones, roughly 90% of them appearing once. Sequencing was performed on peripheral blood, taken on day 0 of AZD1222 vaccination. The receptors were sampled from an adult in good health.

The CDR3 reads CASSSLQFGDEQFF. For the CDR3, the DNA is TGTGCCAGCAGCTCCCTCCAGTTTGGCGATGAGCAGTTCTTC. The J gene is TRBJ2-1, the V gene TRBV5-6; D unresolved. Germline V gene lookup returns CDR1 SGHDT and CDR2 YYEEEE. The CDR3 has 14 residues. V lost 3 bases to trimming and J lost 8 bases, with 15 bases between them. The whole variable domain, filled in from reference TRBV5-6 and TRBJ2-1, reads DAGVTQSPTHLIKTRGQQVTLRCSPKSGHDTVSWYQQALGQGPQFIFQYYEEEERQRGNFPDRFSGHQFPNYSSELNVNALLLGDSALYLCASSSLQFGDEQFFGPGTRLTVL.

This clone was counted a few times. This rearrangement joins TRBV25-1 to TRBJ2-7; D may be TRBD1 (5 bases). V dropped 4 bases and J dropped 3 bases, with 10 bases sitting between them. CDR3 length equals 13 residues. Germline CDR1 and CDR2: MGHDK and SYGVNS. The CDR3 protein is CASSGVTVYEQYF. In nucleotides, the CDR3 is TGTGCCAGCAGTGGGGTGACAGTCTACGAGCAGTACTTC.

This sequence joins TRBV19 and TRBJ2-4; 7 nucleotides align to TRBD2. Germline V gene data show CDR1 as LNHDA and CDR2 as SQIVND (reference sequence). The CDR3 covers 17 residues. V trimming: 5 bases; J trimming: 4 bases; junction bases outside the gene matches: 14. CDR3 sequence (DNA): TGTGCCAGTAGTCTATCCTCTCTAGCGGAGGGGAAAAACATTCAGTACTTC. Residues: CASSLSSLAEGKNIQYF.

This clone was seen a single time. The rearrangement uses TRBV3-1 (or the pseudogene TRBV3-2) and TRBJ1-1; 12 bases fit TRBD1. V dropped 5 bases and J dropped 4; count of bases not matched to a gene: 8. Germline loops: CDR1 LGHDT, CDR2 YNNKEL (reference sequence). CDR3 length: 16 residues. CDR3 nucleotide sequence: TGTGCCAGCAGCTTCGGGACAGGGGGCTACGGCACTGAAGCTTTCTTT. Its translation: CASSFGTGGYGTEAFF.

The chain has TRBV11-2 and TRBJ1-4, with TRBD1 matching 9 bases. Germline assignment: CDR1 SGHAT and CDR2 FQNNGV. Losses at the gene ends were 5 bases for V and 5 bases for J; bases not matched to a gene: 6. This CDR3 contains 15 residues. For the CDR3, the DNA is TGTGCCAGCAGCGTACGACAGGGGGAAAATGAAAAACTGTTTTTT. Amino acid sequence: CASSVRQGENEKLFF.

This rearrangement joins TRBV19 to TRBJ1-1, with D possibly matching TRBD1 (5 bases). Germline V lookup: CDR1 LNHDA, CDR2 SQIVND (reference sequence). CDR3 length: 13 residues. V lost 5 bases and J 1 base, leaving 8 bases between the germline ends. Here the CDR3 DNA reads TGTGCCAGTAGTTCGACAGCGAACACTGAAGCTTTCTTT. It translates to CASSSTANTEAFF.

The chain uses TRBV19 and TRBJ1-1; weak D call: TRBD1 (6 bases). Trimming removed 10 bases at V and 2 bases at J, with 17 bases between. The germline V gene encodes CDR1 LNHDA and CDR2 SQIVND (reference sequence). There are 14 residues in the CDR3. CDR3 residues: CATATGTRNTEAFF. In DNA, the CDR3 is TGTGCCACTGCAACCGGGACACGAAACACTGAAGCTTTCTTT.

This chain links TRBV19 with TRBJ2-7; a weak D match, TRBD1 (6 bases). Germline V lookup: CDR1 LNHDA, CDR2 SQIVND (reference sequence). Trimming shortened V by 5 bases and J by 4 bases, and 12 bases separated the two germline ends. The CDR3 is made up of 13 amino acids. CDR3 sequence reads: CASSADRTYEQYF. The CDR3 DNA sequence: TGTGCCAGTAGTGCCGACAGGACTTACGAGCAGTACTTC.

The chain recombines TRBV10-1 with TRBJ2-3; either TRBD1 or TRBD2 may fit D (6 bases each). Per the germline V gene, CDR1 is WNHNN and CDR2 is SYGVQD (reference sequence). The CDR3 is 15 residues long. V was pared by 7 bases and J by 5 bases, with 19 bases between. The CDR3, as DNA: TGCGCCAGCATGGAGGGGGGTAACGAGCGAGATACGCAGTATTTT. It specifies CASMEGGNERDTQYF.

The chain has TRBV4-2 and TRBJ2-7; 9 bases fit TRBD2. Germline V gene lookup returns CDR1 LGHNA and CDR2 YNFKEQ. After removal of 0 bases from V and 6 bases from J, the junction contained 15 bases not matched to a gene. CDR3 length: 18 amino acids. CDR3 bases: TGTGCCAGCAGCCAAGATAGGGACGGCGCGGGAGGGCCCCTCGAGCAGTACTTC. Protein: CASSQDRDGAGGPLEQYF.